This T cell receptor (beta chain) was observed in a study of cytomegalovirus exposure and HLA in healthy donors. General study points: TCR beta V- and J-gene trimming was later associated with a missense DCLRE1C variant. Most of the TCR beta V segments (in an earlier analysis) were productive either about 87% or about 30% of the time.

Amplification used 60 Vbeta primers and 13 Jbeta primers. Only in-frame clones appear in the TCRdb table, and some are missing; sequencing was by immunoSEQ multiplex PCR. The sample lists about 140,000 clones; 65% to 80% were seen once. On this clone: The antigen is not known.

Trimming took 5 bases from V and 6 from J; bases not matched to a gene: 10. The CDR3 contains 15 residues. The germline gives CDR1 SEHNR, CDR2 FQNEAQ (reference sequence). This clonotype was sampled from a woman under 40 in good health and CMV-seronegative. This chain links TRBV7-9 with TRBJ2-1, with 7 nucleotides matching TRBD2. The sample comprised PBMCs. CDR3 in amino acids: CASSATYGGGNEQFF. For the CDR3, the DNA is TGTGCCAGCAGCGCGACCTATGGGGGGGGCAATGAGCAGTTCTTC.